These 17 T cell receptor beta chains share one sample of origin, sequenced in a study of T-cell memory formation after mild COVID-19. TCRdb re-called the 5' RACE reads through MiXCR, storing one row per CDR3 protein. The table lists hundreds of thousands of distinct CDR3 sequences, 20% to 25% of them singletons. Sample: PBMCs or a T cell subset sorted from them (not recorded which). These TCRs come from a man between 18 and 35 years old who had mild COVID-19 (a few samples of this study predate the infection). Cell type and time point are not known.

This clonotype was seen only a few times. The rearrangement uses TRBV7-8 and TRBJ2-2; 8 nucleotides match TRBD1. J gave up 3 bases and V 5 bases, and 5 bases lay outside the gene matches. CDR3 size: 15 residues. The V gene's germline CDR1 is SGHVS and CDR2 FQNEAQ. CDR3 nucleotides: TGTGCCAGCAGCGAAAGACAGGGGTACACCGGGGAGCTGTTTTTT. Encoded protein: CASSERQGYTGELFF.

This sequence joins TRBV5-1 and TRBJ2-1, with D possibly TRBD1 on 6 matching bases. Germline loops: CDR1 SGHRS, CDR2 YFSETQ. The CDR3 spans 15 residues. The V end was cut by 0 bases, the J end by 8 bases, with 15 bases between. CDR3 nucleotide sequence: TGCGCCAGCAGCTTGGGCCACCGGGACAACTATGAGCAGTTCTTC. Protein product: CASSLGHRDNYEQFF.

This chain joins TRBV7-2 and TRBJ2-5; TRBD2 matches 9 bases. The V and J ends lost 3 bases and 0 bases, in that order; junction bases with no gene match: 2. The CDR3 extends over 15 amino acids. Germline values: CDR1 SGHTA, CDR2 FQGNSA. In nucleotides, the CDR3 is TGTGCCAGCAGCTTCCAGCGGGGGGACCAAGAGACCCAGTACTTC. Amino acids: CASSFQRGDQETQYF.

The chain employs TRBV18 and TRBJ2-1; TRBD2 aligns across 8 bases. The germline V gene has CDR1 KGHSH and CDR2 LQKENI. The CDR3 consists of 15 residues. After removal of 2 bases from V and 4 bases from J, the junction contained 4 bases not matched to a gene. The CDR3 spells CASSPSGLAYNEQFF. CDR3 DNA: TGTGCCAGCTCACCAAGTGGACTAGCTTACAATGAGCAGTTCTTC.

This clonotype was detected only a few times. V gene TRBV19 combines with J gene TRBJ2-5; D is perhaps TRBD1 (6 bases). Per the germline V gene, CDR1 is LNHDA and CDR2 is SQIVND (reference sequence). Trimming stripped 7 bases from V and 3 bases from J, with 15 bases between. The CDR3 sequence is 14 residues long. CDR3 DNA sequence: TGTGCCAGTAAACGGGACATCGGAAAAGAGACCCAGTACTTC. It translates to CASKRDIGKETQYF.

Ten or more counts support this clonotype. The chain joins TRBV5-6 to TRBJ1-1; tentative D call: TRBD1 (6 bases). This CDR3 comprises 14 residues. Trimming pared 2 bases from V and 5 bases from J, leaving 13 bases between. Germline V CDR1 and CDR2: SGHDT, YYEEEE. The CDR3: CASSLRARGTEAFF. Here the CDR3 DNA reads TGTGCCAGCAGCTTAAGGGCCAGGGGAACTGAAGCTTTCTTT. Full variable domain (remainder filled in from reference TRBV5-6 and TRBJ1-1): DAGVTQSPTHLIKTRGQQVTLRCSPKSGHDTVSWYQQALGQGPQFIFQYYEEEERQRGNFPDRFSGHQFPNYSSELNVNALLLGDSALYLCASSLRARGTEAFFGQGTRLTVV.

The V call is TRBV7-9, the J call TRBJ1-1; D is unclear. V lost 5 bases and J 1 base, leaving 11 bases between the germline ends. Germline V gene sequence: CDR1 SEHNR, CDR2 FQNEAQ (reference sequence). The CDR3 has 14 residues. CDR3 nucleotide sequence: TGTGCCAGCAGCCCGTTTAACGAGAACACTGAAGCTTTCTTT. Protein product: CASSPFNENTEAFF.

This clonotype was detected a few times. This chain joins TRBV4-1 and TRBJ1-1, with TRBD1 matching over 11 bases. CDR3 length: 15 residues. V gave up 3 bases and J gave up 3 bases; unmatched junction bases: 3. Germline values: CDR1 MGHRA, CDR2 YSYEKL. The CDR3 sequence is CASSHGQGADTEAFF. CDR3 coding DNA: TGCGCCAGCAGCCATGGACAGGGGGCAGACACTGAAGCTTTCTTT.

This clonotype was counted only a few times. The rearrangement joins TRBV4-3 to TRBJ1-4; D possibly corresponds to TRBD1 (5 bases). Germline V gene sequence: CDR1 LGHNA, CDR2 YSLEER. The CDR3 runs to 17 residues. The V and J ends lost 4 bases and 7 bases respectively, with 22 bases between them. CDR3 amino acids: CASSPNSGGARGEKLFF. The CDR3 DNA follows: TGCGCCAGCAGCCCCAACTCGGGCGGGGCGCGTGGTGAAAAACTGTTTTTT.

The chain couples TRBV3-1 to TRBJ1-5; D gene ambiguous. The germline V gene has CDR1 LGHDT and CDR2 YNNKEL (reference sequence). Trimming removed 3 bases from V and 4 bases from J, with 7 bases in between. This CDR3 comprises 13 residues. The CDR3: CASSQGSNQPQHF. DNA of the CDR3: TGTGCCAGCAGCCAGGGGTCAAATCAGCCCCAGCATTTT.

The rearrangement uses TRBV11-2 and TRBJ2-5; D ambiguous. The CDR3 is made up of 14 amino acids. The V and J ends lost 5 bases and 5 bases respectively, with 15 bases between them. CDR1 is SGHAT, CDR2 FQNNGV, per germline. The CDR3 DNA follows: TGTGCCAGCAGCCGCACGGGCGCCCTGGAGACCCAGTACTTC. Translating gives CASSRTGALETQYF.

This clonotype was seen a few times. The chain is built from TRBV6-5 and TRBJ2-6; D unclear. Trimming stripped 4 bases from V and 2 bases from J, with 15 bases between. Germline V gene data show CDR1 as MNHEY and CDR2 as SVGAGI. This CDR3 has 17 amino acids. CDR3 sequence reads: CASSSQGRRTGANVLTF. Here the CDR3 DNA reads TGTGCCAGCAGTTCCCAAGGTCGCAGAACTGGGGCCAACGTCCTGACTTTC.

This chain joins TRBV4-2 and TRBJ2-3; 9 bases match TRBD2. CDR3 length: 19 residues. Germline CDR1 is LGHNA and CDR2 is YNFKEQ. After removal of 4 bases from V and 0 bases from J, the junction contained 14 bases not matched to a gene. CDR3: CASSRRWPSGVTSTDTQYF. The DNA for the CDR3 is TGTGCCAGCAGCCGTCGCTGGCCTAGCGGGGTTACTAGCACAGATACGCAGTATTTT.

This clonotype was seen a single time. This sequence joins TRBV12-5 and TRBJ2-5, with 10 positions matching TRBD2. Germline values: CDR1 LGHNT, CDR2 FRNRAP. V dropped 6 bases and J dropped 9; count of bases not matched to a gene: 7. There are 13 residues in the CDR3. CDR3 residues: CASGGLARAAQYF. CDR3 DNA: TGTGCTAGTGGGGGACTAGCGCGGGCTGCCCAGTACTTC.

This clonotype was seen only a few times. This chain joins TRBV20-1 and TRBJ2-3; weak D call: TRBD2 (5 bases). The CDR3 covers 15 residues. V was pared by 5 bases and J by 1 base, with 16 bases between. CDR1 and CDR2 (germline): DFQATT, SNEGSKA (reference sequence). The DNA of the CDR3 is TGCAGTGCTCGTTCCGGGCTAGCTGGCACAGATACGCAGTATTTT. It codes for CSARSGLAGTDTQYF.

The chain has TRBV7-8 and TRBJ1-1; D unclear. This CDR3 region has 15 residues. CDR1 and CDR2 (germline): SGHVS, FQNEAQ. Trimming removed 5 bases from V and 7 bases from J, with 20 bases in between. The CDR3 DNA sequence: TGTGCCAGCAGCAACATAGGCAGAGGACTAATTGAAGCTTTCTTT. Its translation: CASSNIGRGLIEAFF.

The J gene is TRBJ2-7, the V gene TRBV11-2, with 7 bases aligning to TRBD1. The CDR3 length is 11 residues. Germline V gene data show CDR1 as SGHAT and CDR2 as FQNNGV. CDR3 loop: CGPAGGYEQYF. The CDR3 coding sequence is TGTGGACCGGCAGGGGGCTACGAGCAGTACTTC.